These 8 T cell receptor beta chains came from one sample sequenced in a study of OX40 agonist ivuxolimab in advanced cancers. TCRdb keeps only in-frame clones here, not all; method: immunoSEQ multiplex PCR. The sample has tens of thousands of clones; around 90% are singletons. Sample: CD4+ or CD8+ T cells sorted from blood, taken in a trial of the OX40 agonist ivuxolimab. These receptors originate from an adult with an advanced solid tumor such as melanoma, head and neck, liver or kidney cancer.

The chain carries TRBV30 and TRBJ2-3; D remains unclear. This CDR3 has 14 amino acids. Germline V gene lookup returns CDR1 GTSNPN and CDR2 SVGIG (reference sequence). Trimming cost V 0 bases and J 4 bases, with 11 bases left between them. The CDR3 sequence: CAWSVLLRADTQYF. The CDR3 nucleotides read TGTGCCTGGAGTGTTTTGCTTCGAGCAGATACGCAGTATTTT.

The V call is TRBV7-9, the J call TRBJ2-7, with TRBD2 as a possible D gene (5 bases). Germline loops: CDR1 SEHNR, CDR2 FQNEAQ (reference sequence). Trimming took off 5 bases at V and 0 bases at J, with 11 bases between the two ends. The length of the CDR3 is 14 residues. CDR3 region: CASSRTWSSYEQYF. Here the CDR3 DNA reads TGTGCCAGCAGCCGGACTTGGAGCTCCTACGAGCAGTACTTC.

The J gene is TRBJ2-1, the V gene TRBV10-2; 8 positions match TRBD2. V gave up 4 bases and J gave up 2 bases; unmatched junction bases: 7. This CDR3 is 16 amino acids long. Germline CDR1 and CDR2: WSHSY and SAAADI. As DNA, the CDR3 is TGCGCCAGCAGTGGTACGACTAGCGCCGCCTACAATGAGCAGTTCTTC. The encoded protein is CASSGTTSAAYNEQFF.

CDR3 sequence (DNA): TGTGCCAGCAGCAACGGAGTACGGGCGCGGGGGAATGAGCAGTTCTTC. It is translated as CASSNGVRARGNEQFF. The chain has TRBV13 and TRBJ2-1; 7 bases fit TRBD2. V lost 5 bases, J lost 7 bases, and 14 bases stayed unmatched. The germline CDR1 and CDR2 sequences are PRHDT and FYEKMQ (reference sequence). The CDR3 length is 16 residues.

The chain joins TRBV6-1 to TRBJ2-5; D is perhaps TRBD1 or TRBD2 (5 bases each). CDR3 length: 14 residues. The V gene lost 7 bases and the J gene lost 10 bases, with 22 bases spanning the gap. The V gene's germline CDR1 is MNHNS and CDR2 SASEGT. CDR3 coding DNA: TGTGCCAGCACCGAGGGGCCGGCTCAAAGAATCCAGTACTTC. Amino acid sequence: CASTEGPAQRIQYF.

The chain employs TRBV19 and TRBJ1-2; the match to TRBD1 covers 8 bases. This CDR3 comprises 15 residues. Germline loops: CDR1 LNHDA, CDR2 SQIVND (reference sequence). V lost 3 bases to trimming and J lost 4 bases; unmatched junction nucleotides: 7. Written as DNA, the CDR3 is TGTGCCAGTAGTATTTCACAGGGGGTAGGCTATGGCTACACCTTC. Translated: CASSISQGVGYGYTF.

The chain links TRBV28 to TRBJ2-1, with TRBD2 matching over 11 bases. This CDR3 contains 16 residues. From germline, CDR1 is MDHEN and CDR2 SYDVKM. V gave up 3 bases and J gave up 7 bases; unmatched junction bases: 8. Here the CDR3 reads CASSFRTSGWRNEQFF. The DNA for the CDR3 is TGTGCCAGCAGTTTTCGGACTAGCGGGTGGCGAAATGAGCAGTTCTTC.

V usage is TRBV7-6 and J usage is TRBJ2-2; D is unresolved. With 0 bases removed from V and 5 bases from J, the gap between germline ends came to 1 base. This CDR3 region has 12 residues. CDR1 and CDR2 (germline): SGHVS, FNYEAQ. CDR3: CASSLATGELFF. The CDR3 DNA reads as TGTGCCAGCAGCTTAGCAACCGGGGAGCTGTTTTTT.